The clone carrying this T cell receptor (beta chain) has a handful of counts. The germline gives CDR1 LNHNV, CDR2 YYDKDF (reference sequence). Trimming pared 5 bases from V and 0 bases from J, leaving 5 bases between. This CDR3 contains 14 residues. The record originates from a study of blood T cell repertoires in COVID-19. Overall study: Material from acute and convalescent COVID-19 was sourced from the United States, Italy and Spain. PBMCs, B-cell-depleted T cells, or T cells provided the cDNA or gDNA that made up the material.

The Seattle patients joined while their infection was active and were tracked longitudinally afterward. In the original processing: The authors estimated nucleated cell counts from reference gene primer amplification. Here immunoSEQ multiplex PCR was the method, and the copy in TCRdb shows in-frame clones only, minus some. V, J and clone size are taken as reported in that table, and D and trimming were inferred from the DNA itself. In the table there are roughly 290,000 clones, about 85% of which are singletons. This TCR came from a human donor with COVID-19, enrolled during active disease. The donor label of this sample is uncertain. This rearrangement joins TRBV15 to TRBJ1-6; D remains ambiguous. Sequences were obtained from peripheral blood. The CDR3 loop reads CATSGSSYNSPLHF. The CDR3 DNA reads TGTGCCACCAGCGGGAGCTCCTATAATTCACCCCTCCACTTT.